This TCR beta chain was profiled in a study of OX40 agonist ivuxolimab in advanced cancers. Turning to the study itself: Every patient in dose escalation had hepatocellular carcinoma, melanoma, renal cell or head and neck cancer.

Germline CDR1 MDHEN, CDR2 SYDVKM. The CDR3 extends over 15 amino acids. V lost 5 bases, J lost 6 bases, and 16 bases lay in between. Drawing of blood for sampling happened at baseline, at cycle 4 day 1, and at cycle 7 day 1. The assay was immunoSEQ multiplex PCR, and TCRdb's table has in-frame clones only and misses some. The sample shows roughly 52,000 clones, roughly 86% of them seen only once. Here the sequenced sample was CD4+ or CD8+ T cells sorted from blood, taken in a trial of the OX40 agonist ivuxolimab. This TCR derives from an adult with an advanced solid tumor such as melanoma, head and neck, liver or kidney cancer. The chain employs TRBV28 and TRBJ2-2; D perhaps matches TRBD1 (6 bases). The CDR3 DNA reads as TGTGCCAGCAGTGCCGCCTTGAAGGGGGCCGGGGAGCTGTTTTTT. Its protein product is CASSAALKGAGELFF.